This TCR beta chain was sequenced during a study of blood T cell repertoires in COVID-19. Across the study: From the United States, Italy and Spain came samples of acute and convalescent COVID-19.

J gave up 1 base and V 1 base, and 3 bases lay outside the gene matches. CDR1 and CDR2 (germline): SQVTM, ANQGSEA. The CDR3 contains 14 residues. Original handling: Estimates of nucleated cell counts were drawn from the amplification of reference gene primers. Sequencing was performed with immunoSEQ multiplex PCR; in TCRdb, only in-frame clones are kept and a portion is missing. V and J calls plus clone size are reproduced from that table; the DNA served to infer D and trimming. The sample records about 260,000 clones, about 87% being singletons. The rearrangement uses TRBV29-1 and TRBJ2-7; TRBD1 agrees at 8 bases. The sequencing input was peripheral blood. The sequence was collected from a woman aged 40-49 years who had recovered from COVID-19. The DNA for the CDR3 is TGCAGCGTTGAAGTGGACAGGGAGTCCTACGAGCAGTACTTC. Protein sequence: CSVEVDRESYEQYF.